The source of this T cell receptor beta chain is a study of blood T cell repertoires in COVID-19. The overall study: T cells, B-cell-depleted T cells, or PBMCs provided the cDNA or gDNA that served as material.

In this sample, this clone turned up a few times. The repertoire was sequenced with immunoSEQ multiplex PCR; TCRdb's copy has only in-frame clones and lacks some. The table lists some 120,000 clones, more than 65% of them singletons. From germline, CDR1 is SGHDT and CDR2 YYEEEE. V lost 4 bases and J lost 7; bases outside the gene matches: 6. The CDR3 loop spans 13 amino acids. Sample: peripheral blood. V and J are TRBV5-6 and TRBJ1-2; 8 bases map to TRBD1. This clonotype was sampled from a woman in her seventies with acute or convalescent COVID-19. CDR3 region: CASSQDRATGYTF. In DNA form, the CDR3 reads TGTGCCAGCAGCCAGGACAGGGCCACTGGCTACACCTTC.